This T cell receptor (beta chain) was found in a study of T cells in Graves' hyperthyroidism and ophthalmopathy. This clonotype has just a few counts. Its antigen is currently unknown. There were TCR beta CDR3 regions amplified from RNA transcripts. During a first-round RT-PCR of the TCR CDR3, the HTBI primer set was used. TCRdb recomputed calls from the multiplex PCR reads with MiXCR, one row per CDR3 protein. Here the sample spans approximately 480,000 distinct CDR3 sequences, less than 25% being singletons. Patients aged 18 to 65 had newly diagnosed hyperthyroidism lasting under 2 months. CDR3 length equals 15 residues. CDR1 and CDR2 from the germline V gene are SGDLS and YYNGEE. V lost 0 bases to trimming and J lost 8 bases, with 17 bases between them. Broader study findings: The blood repertoire included most of the expanded thyroid clonotypes above 0.001.

Sequencing was done on a sample of blood. This clonotype was sampled from a man between 18 and 29 years old with Graves' hyperthyroidism. This chain uses TRBV9 with TRBJ1-2; D is unclear. As DNA, the CDR3 is TGTGCCAGCAGCGTAGATCTCGGAGGAGGGAGCGGCTACACCTTC. Translating gives CASSVDLGGGSGYTF.